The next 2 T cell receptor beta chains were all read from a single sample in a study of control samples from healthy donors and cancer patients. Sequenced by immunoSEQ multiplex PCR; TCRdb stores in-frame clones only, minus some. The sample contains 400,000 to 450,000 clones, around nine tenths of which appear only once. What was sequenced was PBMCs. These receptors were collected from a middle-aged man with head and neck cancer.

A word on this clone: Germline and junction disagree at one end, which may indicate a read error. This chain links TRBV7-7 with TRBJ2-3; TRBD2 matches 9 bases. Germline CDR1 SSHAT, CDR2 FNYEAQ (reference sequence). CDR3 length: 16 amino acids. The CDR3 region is CASSEGVAGVTDTQYF. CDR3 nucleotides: TGTGCTAGCAGCGAGGGGGTAGCGGGAGTCACAGATACGCAGTATTTT.

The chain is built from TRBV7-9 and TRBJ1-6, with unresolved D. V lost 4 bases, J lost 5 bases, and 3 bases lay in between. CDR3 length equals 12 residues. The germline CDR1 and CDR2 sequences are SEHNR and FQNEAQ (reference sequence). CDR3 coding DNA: TGTGCCAGCAGCTATAATAATTCACCCCTCCACTTT. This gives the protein CASSYNNSPLHF. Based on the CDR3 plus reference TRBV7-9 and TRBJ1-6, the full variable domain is DTGVSQNPRHKITKRGQNVTFRCDPISEHNRLYWYRQTLGQGPEFLTYFQNEAQLEKSRLLSDRFSAERPKGSFSTLEIQRTEQGDSAMYLCASSYNNSPLHFGNGTRLTVT.